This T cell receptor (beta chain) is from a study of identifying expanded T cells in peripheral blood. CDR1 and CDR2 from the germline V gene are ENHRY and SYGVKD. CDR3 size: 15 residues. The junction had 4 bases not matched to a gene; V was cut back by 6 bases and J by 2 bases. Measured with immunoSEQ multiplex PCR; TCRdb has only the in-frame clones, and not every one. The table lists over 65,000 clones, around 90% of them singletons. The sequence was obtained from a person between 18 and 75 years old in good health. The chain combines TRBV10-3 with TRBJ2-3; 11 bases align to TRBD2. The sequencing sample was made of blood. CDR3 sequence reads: CAISASGGNTDTQYF. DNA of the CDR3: TGTGCCATCAGCGCTAGCGGGGGGAACACAGATACGCAGTATTTT.